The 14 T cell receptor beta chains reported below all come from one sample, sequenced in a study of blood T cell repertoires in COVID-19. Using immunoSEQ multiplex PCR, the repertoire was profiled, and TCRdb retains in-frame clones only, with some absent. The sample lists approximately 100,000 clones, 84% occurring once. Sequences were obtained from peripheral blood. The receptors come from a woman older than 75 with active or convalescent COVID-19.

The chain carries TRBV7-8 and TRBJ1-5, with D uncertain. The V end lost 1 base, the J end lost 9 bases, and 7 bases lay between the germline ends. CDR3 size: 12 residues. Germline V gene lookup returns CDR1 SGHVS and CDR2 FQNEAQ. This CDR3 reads CASSLVSGPQHF. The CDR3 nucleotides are TGTGCCAGCAGCTTAGTATCGGGGCCCCAGCATTTT.

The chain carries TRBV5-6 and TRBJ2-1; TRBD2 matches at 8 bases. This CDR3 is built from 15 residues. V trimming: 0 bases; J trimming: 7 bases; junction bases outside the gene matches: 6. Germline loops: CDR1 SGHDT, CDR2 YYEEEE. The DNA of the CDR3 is TGTGCCAGCAGCTTGGGTCCAGCGGGAGAAAATGAGCAGTTCTTC. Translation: CASSLGPAGENEQFF.

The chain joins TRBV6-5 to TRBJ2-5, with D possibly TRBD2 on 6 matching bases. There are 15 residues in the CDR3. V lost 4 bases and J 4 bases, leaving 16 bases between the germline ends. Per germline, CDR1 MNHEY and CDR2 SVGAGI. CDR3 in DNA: TGTGCCAGCAGTTTTGGGGGGACCCCCCCAGAGACCCAGTACTTC. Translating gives CASSFGGTPPETQYF.

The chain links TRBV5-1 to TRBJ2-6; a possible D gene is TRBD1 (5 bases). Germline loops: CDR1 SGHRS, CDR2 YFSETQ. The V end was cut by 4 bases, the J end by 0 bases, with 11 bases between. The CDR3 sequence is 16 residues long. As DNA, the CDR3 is TGCGCCAGCAGCGAAGCAGGGTCCTCTGGGGCCAACGTCCTGACTTTC. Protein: CASSEAGSSGANVLTF.

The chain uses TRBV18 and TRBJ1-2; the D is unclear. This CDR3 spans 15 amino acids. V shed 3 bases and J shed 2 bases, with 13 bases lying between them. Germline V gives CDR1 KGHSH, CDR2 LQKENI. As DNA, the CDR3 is TGTGCCAGCTCACCCCTAGGAGGAACAAACTATGGCTACACCTTC. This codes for CASSPLGGTNYGYTF.

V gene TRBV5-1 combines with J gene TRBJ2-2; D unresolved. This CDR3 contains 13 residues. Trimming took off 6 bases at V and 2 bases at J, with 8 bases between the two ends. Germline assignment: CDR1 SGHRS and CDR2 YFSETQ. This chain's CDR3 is CASMVYNTGELFF. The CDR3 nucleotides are TGCGCCAGCATGGTCTACAACACCGGGGAGCTGTTTTTT.

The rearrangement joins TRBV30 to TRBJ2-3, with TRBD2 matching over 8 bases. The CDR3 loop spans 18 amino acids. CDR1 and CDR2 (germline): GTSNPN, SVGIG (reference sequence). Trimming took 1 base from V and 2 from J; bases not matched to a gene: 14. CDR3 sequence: CAWSEAGGLVGTTDTQYF. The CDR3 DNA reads TGTGCCTGGAGTGAGGCCGGGGGACTAGTGGGGACCACAGATACGCAGTATTTT.

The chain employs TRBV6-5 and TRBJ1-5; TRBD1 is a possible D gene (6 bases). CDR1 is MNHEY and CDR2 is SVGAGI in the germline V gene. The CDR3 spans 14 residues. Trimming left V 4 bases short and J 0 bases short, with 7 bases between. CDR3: CASSLGHSNQPQHF. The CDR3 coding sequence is TGTGCCAGCAGTTTGGGACATAGCAATCAGCCCCAGCATTTT.

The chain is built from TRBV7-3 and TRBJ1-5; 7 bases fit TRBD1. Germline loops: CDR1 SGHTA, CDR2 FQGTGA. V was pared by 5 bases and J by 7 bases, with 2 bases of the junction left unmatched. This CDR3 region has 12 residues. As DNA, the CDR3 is TGTGCCAGCAGCAACAGGGGCCAGCCCCAGCATTTT. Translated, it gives CASSNRGQPQHF.

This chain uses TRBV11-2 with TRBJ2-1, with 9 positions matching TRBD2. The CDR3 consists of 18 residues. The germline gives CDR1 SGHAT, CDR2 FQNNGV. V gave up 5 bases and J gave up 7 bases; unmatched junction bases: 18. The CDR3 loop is CASSLLGGSGGVENEQFF. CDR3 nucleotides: TGTGCCAGCAGCCTACTGGGTGGTAGCGGGGGAGTAGAGAATGAGCAGTTCTTC.

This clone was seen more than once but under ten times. The CDR3 region is CASSQDGRAGSQETQYF. CDR3 coding DNA: TGTGCCAGCAGCCAAGACGGTCGCGCGGGATCTCAAGAGACCCAGTACTTC. This chain links TRBV3-1 (or the pseudogene TRBV3-2) with TRBJ2-5, with D possibly being TRBD2 (6 bases). The CDR3 has 17 residues. Germline CDR1 is LGHDT and CDR2 is YNNKEL (reference sequence). V lost 0 bases to trimming and J lost 2 bases, with 16 bases between them.

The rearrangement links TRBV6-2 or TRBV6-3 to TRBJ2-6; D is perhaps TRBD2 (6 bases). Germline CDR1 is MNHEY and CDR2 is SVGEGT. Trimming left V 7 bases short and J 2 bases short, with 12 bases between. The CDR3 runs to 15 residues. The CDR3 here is CASNPGGAGANVLTF. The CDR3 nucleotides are TGTGCCAGCAACCCCGGAGGGGCTGGGGCCAACGTCCTGACTTTC.

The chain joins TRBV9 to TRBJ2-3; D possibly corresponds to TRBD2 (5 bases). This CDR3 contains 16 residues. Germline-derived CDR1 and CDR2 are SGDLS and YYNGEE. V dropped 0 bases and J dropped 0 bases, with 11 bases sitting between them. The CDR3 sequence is CASSVAVPGSTDTQYF. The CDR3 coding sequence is TGTGCCAGCAGCGTAGCAGTGCCGGGGAGCACAGATACGCAGTATTTT. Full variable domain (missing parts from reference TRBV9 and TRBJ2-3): DSGVTQTPKHLITATGQRVTLRCSPRSGDLSVYWYQQSLDQGLQFLIQYYNGEERAKGNILERFSAQQFPDLHSELNLSSLELGDSALYFCASSVAVPGSTDTQYFGPGTRLTVL.

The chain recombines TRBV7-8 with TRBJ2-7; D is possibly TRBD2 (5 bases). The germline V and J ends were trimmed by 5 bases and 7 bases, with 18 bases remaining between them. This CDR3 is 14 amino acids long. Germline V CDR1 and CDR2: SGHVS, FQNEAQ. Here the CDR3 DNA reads TGTGCCAGCAGCCGGGGTCAGACTCCGAAAGAGCAGTACTTC. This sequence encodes CASSRGQTPKEQYF.